Listed here are 28 T cell receptor beta chains from one sample, sequenced in a study of blood T cell repertoires in COVID-19. Profiled with immunoSEQ multiplex PCR; TCRdb holds only in-frame clones, not every one. Here the sample spans approximately 330,000 clones, 86% being singletons. The specimen was PBMCs or T cells enriched from blood (not recorded which). These receptors all come from a woman aged 40-49 years with acute COVID-19.

This chain links TRBV5-8 with TRBJ1-1; D call uncertain. Germline CDR1 is SGHTS and CDR2 is YDEGEE. Deletions cut 1 base from V and 4 bases from J, with 8 bases between. This CDR3 region has 13 residues. The CDR3, as DNA: TGTGCCAGCAGCTTGTACGGAGGCACTGAAGCTTTCTTT. Protein product: CASSLYGGTEAFF.

The chain has TRBV14 and TRBJ1-4, with unresolved D. V was pared by 0 bases and J by 4 bases, with 9 bases between. The germline V gene encodes CDR1 SGHDN and CDR2 FVKESK. The CDR3 spans 15 residues. CDR3 amino acids: CASSQETGFNEKLFF. CDR3 bases: TGTGCCAGCAGCCAAGAAACGGGGTTTAATGAAAAACTGTTTTTT.

This sequence joins TRBV4-2 and TRBJ1-2, with 7 bases matching TRBD1. Trimming took 0 bases from V and 5 from J; bases not matched to a gene: 3. Looked up from germline, CDR1 is LGHNA and CDR2 is YNFKEQ. The CDR3 has 14 amino acids. DNA of the CDR3: TGTGCCAGCAGCCAAGAGACAGGGAGATATGGCTACACCTTC. As protein: CASSQETGRYGYTF.

V usage is TRBV28 and J usage is TRBJ1-1, with a weak D call TRBD1 (6 bases). There are 15 residues in the CDR3. Trimming pared 5 bases from V and 7 bases from J, leaving 20 bases between. Germline V gene data show CDR1 as MDHEN and CDR2 as SYDVKM. CDR3: CASSPRSVGAVEAFF. The CDR3 coding sequence is TGTGCCAGCAGTCCCCGCAGTGTGGGGGCGGTTGAAGCTTTCTTT.

The gene calls are TRBV28 and TRBJ2-2; D gene ambiguous. CDR3 size: 13 residues. V was shortened by 5 bases and J by 4 bases, with 8 bases between the two germline ends. CDR1 MDHEN and CDR2 SYDVKM come from the germline V gene. The CDR3, as DNA: TGTGCCAGCAGTCTACCGATCACCGGGGAGCTGTTTTTT. Residues: CASSLPITGELFF.

The chain joins TRBV6-2 or TRBV6-3 to TRBJ1-5; unclear D gene. V lost 0 bases and J lost 4, with 7 bases in between. Germline CDR1 is MNHEY and CDR2 is SVGEGT. CDR3 length: 14 residues. The CDR3 sequence: CASSYSTRNQPQHF. The CDR3 DNA sequence: TGTGCCAGCAGTTACTCGACGAGGAATCAGCCCCAGCATTTT.

This sequence joins TRBV5-8 and TRBJ1-1, with 7 bases aligning to TRBD1. After removal of 4 bases from V and 11 bases from J, the junction contained 11 bases not matched to a gene. CDR1 and CDR2 (germline): SGHTS, YDEGEE. This CDR3 has 13 residues. The CDR3 sequence is CASSLYRTGGAFF. The CDR3 DNA is TGTGCCAGCAGCCTATACCGGACAGGAGGGGCTTTCTTT.

The J gene is TRBJ1-1, the V gene TRBV10-3, with 7 nucleotides matching TRBD1. The CDR3 contains 14 residues. CDR1 ENHRY and CDR2 SYGVKD come from the germline V gene. Germline trimming cut 7 bases from V and 1 base from J; bases unmatched to any gene: 6. In nucleotides, the CDR3 is TGTGCCATCAACCGACAGGGTGAGAACACTGAAGCTTTCTTT. It codes for CAINRQGENTEAFF.

The chain combines TRBV24-1 with TRBJ2-5; 13 bases are shared with TRBD2. CDR1 KGHDR and CDR2 SFDVKD come from the germline V gene. This CDR3 region has 16 residues. The J segment lost 5 bases and the V segment lost 2 bases, leaving 4 bases of the junction unmatched. The CDR3 reads CATSDSTSGGRETQYF. The CDR3 bases are TGTGCCACCAGTGATTCGACTAGCGGGGGGCGTGAGACCCAGTACTTC.

The V call is TRBV5-4, the J call TRBJ1-1; 11 bases map to TRBD1. Trimming cost V 3 bases and J 5 bases; bases outside gene matches: 0. Germline CDR1 SGHNT, CDR2 YYREEE (reference sequence). The CDR3 totals 13 residues. CDR3 DNA: TGTGCCAGCAGCTGGGACAGGGGGACTGAAGCTTTCTTT. Translated: CASSWDRGTEAFF.

This clone came up a few times. The chain employs TRBV27 and TRBJ1-4; maybe TRBD1 (5 bases). The CDR3 covers 13 residues. Trimming left V 6 bases short and J 4 bases short, with 9 bases between. Looked up from germline, CDR1 is MNHEY and CDR2 is SMNVEV (reference sequence). The CDR3 is CASSGTYNEKLFF. The CDR3, as DNA: TGTGCCAGCAGCGGGACTTATAATGAAAAACTGTTTTTT. Full variable domain (outside the CDR3, taken from reference TRBV27 and TRBJ1-4): EAQVTQNPRYLITVTGKKLTVTCSQNMNHEYMSWYRQDPGLGLRQIYYSMNVEVTDKGDVPEGYKVSRKEKRNFPLILESPSPNQTSLYFCASSGTYNEKLFFGSGTQLSVL.

The V call is TRBV2, the J call TRBJ1-6, with D maybe TRBD1 (5 bases). The CDR3 extends over 13 amino acids. Per the germline V gene, CDR1 is SNHLY and CDR2 is FYNNEI. V lost 1 base to trimming and J lost 10 bases, with 8 bases between them. The CDR3 protein is CASSEDRKSPLHF. CDR3 coding DNA: TGTGCCAGCAGTGAAGACAGGAAATCACCCCTCCACTTT.

The V gene is TRBV6-5, the J gene TRBJ1-2; D unresolved. This CDR3 spans 13 amino acids. In germline, CDR1 is MNHEY, CDR2 SVGAGI. The ends were cut back, 6 bases at V and 1 base at J, with 9 bases in the middle. CDR3 sequence: CASRAPGNYGYTF. The CDR3 DNA reads as TGTGCCAGCAGGGCCCCGGGTAACTATGGCTACACCTTC.

The chain employs TRBV15 and TRBJ2-7; 9 bases align to TRBD2. Germline trimming cut 0 bases from V and 3 bases from J; bases unmatched to any gene: 6. This CDR3 has 16 residues. The germline CDR1 and CDR2 sequences are LNHNV and YYDKDF (reference sequence). The CDR3 region has the DNA TGTGCCACCAGCAGAGATCCGACTAGCGGTTTCTACGAGCAGTACTTC. Its protein product is CATSRDPTSGFYEQYF.

This clone is a singleton in its sample. The rearrangement uses TRBV6-5 and TRBJ1-6; D is uncertain. Trimming removed 0 bases at V and 10 bases at J, with 13 bases between. Germline loops: CDR1 MNHEY, CDR2 SVGAGI. The CDR3 has 15 amino acids. CDR3 amino acids: CASSYSPPPGSPLHF. The DNA of the CDR3 is TGTGCCAGCAGTTACTCTCCCCCTCCGGGATCACCCCTCCACTTT.

V is TRBV6-2 or TRBV6-3 and J is TRBJ2-7; D not resolved. Per the germline V gene, CDR1 is MNHEY and CDR2 is SVGEGT. CDR3 size: 13 residues. Trimming cost V 7 bases and J 0 bases, with 10 bases left between them. CDR3: CASTPTFSYEQYF. The CDR3, as DNA: TGTGCCAGCACCCCGACTTTCTCCTACGAGCAGTACTTC.

The genes are TRBV7-8 and TRBJ1-2; TRBD1 might be the D (6 bases). Trimming cost V 1 base and J 4 bases, with 13 bases left between them. CDR3 size: 15 residues. Germline V gives CDR1 SGHVS, CDR2 FQNEAQ. The CDR3 DNA sequence: TGTGCCAGCAGCTTAGATGGCAGGGGTATCTATGGCTACACCTTC. Its protein product is CASSLDGRGIYGYTF.

This clone was detected only once. The V gene is TRBV7-8, the J gene TRBJ1-6; D remains ambiguous. The CDR3 runs 15 residues. Per germline, CDR1 SGHVS and CDR2 FQNEAQ. With 1 base removed from V and 9 bases from J, the gap between germline ends came to 13 bases. This CDR3 reads CASSLGGEITSPLHF. For the CDR3, the DNA is TGTGCCAGCAGCTTAGGCGGCGAGATCACTTCACCCCTCCACTTT. The whole variable domain, remainder taken from reference TRBV7-8 and TRBJ1-6, is GAGVSQSPRYKVAKRGQDVALRCDPISGHVSLFWYQQALGQGPEFLTYFQNEAQLDKSGLPSDRFFAERPEGSVSTLKIQRTQQEDSAVYLCASSLGGEITSPLHFGNGTRLTVT.

The chain links TRBV10-3 to TRBJ2-3, with D perhaps matching TRBD2 (5 bases). Germline CDR1 ENHRY, CDR2 SYGVKD. This CDR3 is 15 amino acids long. The V and J ends lost 2 bases and 1 base respectively, with 10 bases between them. The CDR3 region is CAISESNSGTDTQYF. The CDR3 region has the DNA TGTGCCATCAGTGAGAGTAATAGCGGCACAGATACGCAGTATTTT.

The rearrangement joins TRBV11-1 to TRBJ2-2, with D perhaps TRBD1 (8 bases). In germline, CDR1 is SGHAT, CDR2 FQDESV (reference sequence). V lost 2 bases and J 6 bases, leaving 13 bases between the germline ends. The CDR3 has 15 amino acids. The CDR3 loop reads CASSLPQGGAGELFF. The CDR3 coding sequence is TGTGCCAGCAGCTTACCACAGGGGGGGGCCGGGGAGCTGTTTTTT. Looking up the rest from reference TRBV11-1 and TRBJ2-2 gives the full variable domain: EAEVAQSPRYKITEKSQAVAFWCDPISGHATLYWYRQILGQGPELLVQFQDESVVDDSQLPKDRFSAERLKGVDSTLKIQPAELGDSAMYLCASSLPQGGAGELFFGEGSRLTVL.

This clone has only a few counts. This chain uses TRBV9 with TRBJ2-2, with 7 bases identical to TRBD2. The CDR3 consists of 16 residues. The V gene end was trimmed by 3 bases and the J gene end by 6 bases; junction bases not matched to a gene: 11. Germline CDR1 reads SGDLS; CDR2 reads YYNGEE. DNA of the CDR3: TGTGCCAGCAGCGATCCGGAGGCGGGAGCGCCCGGGGAGCTGTTTTTT. This gives the protein CASSDPEAGAPGELFF.

This sequence joins TRBV4-1 and TRBJ2-5, with D tentatively TRBD2 (5 bases). Germline V lookup: CDR1 MGHRA, CDR2 YSYEKL. The CDR3 has 14 residues. With 0 bases removed from V and 6 bases from J, the gap between germline ends came to 11 bases. CDR3 nucleotides: TGCGCCAGCAGCCAAGATACGGGGATACAGACCCAGTACTTC. It encodes CASSQDTGIQTQYF.

Details on this clone: An end of the junction does not agree with germline; a read error may underlie this. This chain uses TRBV7-2 with TRBJ1-1; perhaps TRBD1 as D (5 bases). The CDR3 contains 14 residues. Germline CDR1 SGHTA, CDR2 FQGNSA. The CDR3 nucleotides read TGTGCCAGCAGCCTAGCCGCGGGGCGCACTGAAGCTTTCTTT. Its protein is CASSLAAGRTEAFF.

This clone was detected once. The gene calls are TRBV4-1 and TRBJ2-7; 9 bases agree with TRBD2. The V gene end was trimmed by 3 bases and the J gene end by 3 bases; junction bases not matched to a gene: 3. This CDR3 region has 14 residues. Germline V lookup: CDR1 MGHRA, CDR2 YSYEKL. CDR3 sequence: CASSHLRGGYEQYF. The CDR3 DNA reads as TGCGCCAGCAGCCACTTGCGGGGGGGCTACGAGCAGTACTTC.

The genes are TRBV7-2 and TRBJ1-2, with 7 bases that match TRBD1. The V segment lost 1 base and the J segment 2 bases; nucleotides outside the gene matches: 1. This CDR3 is 14 amino acids long. Germline CDR1 and CDR2: SGHTA and FQGNSA. The CDR3 nucleotides are TGTGCCAGCAGCTTAGGGACAGGCAACTATGGCTACACCTTC. Protein sequence: CASSLGTGNYGYTF.

The chain carries TRBV9 and TRBJ2-3; 7 bases are shared with TRBD2. With 3 bases clipped from V and 6 bases from J, the junction kept 4 bases outside the gene matches. The CDR3 loop spans 13 amino acids. The germline CDR1 and CDR2 sequences are SGDLS and YYNGEE. The CDR3, as DNA: TGTGCCAGCAGCGCGGGGGGAGGGGATACGCAGTATTTT. Its translation is CASSAGGGDTQYF.

V and J are TRBV5-4 and TRBJ2-3; TRBD2 matches 10 bases. This CDR3 comprises 18 residues. Germline values: CDR1 SGHNT, CDR2 YYREEE (reference sequence). The V gene end was trimmed by 4 bases and the J gene end by 2 bases; junction bases not matched to a gene: 13. DNA of the CDR3: TGTGCCAGCAGCCGAGTTTTAACCGGGACTAGCGACACAGATACGCAGTATTTT. Its protein product is CASSRVLTGTSDTDTQYF.

This sequence joins TRBV29-1 and TRBJ2-5, with D possibly being TRBD2 (6 bases). V was trimmed by 4 bases and J by 5 bases, leaving 14 bases between them. The CDR3 has 13 amino acids. From germline, CDR1 is SQVTM and CDR2 ANQGSEA. CDR3 residues: CSVVGGLGETQYF. As DNA, the CDR3 is TGCAGCGTTGTGGGGGGACTTGGGGAGACCCAGTACTTC.